The 10 T cell receptor beta chains below come from one sample, sequenced in a study of persistence of HIV-infected CD4 T cells. The stimulus was lysate of CMV-infected fibroblasts, approximately 9.6 ug/mL. Sorted nonresponding memory CD4+ T cells were CD40L-negative, CD69-negative, CD45RO-high. Sequencing used immunoSEQ version 4 in survey mode. Produced via immunoSEQ multiplex PCR; TCRdb's table is partial and in-frame only. Here the sample spans about 50,000 clones, over 70% being singletons. Their recognized antigens are unknown. The material was CD4+ T cells sorted from PBMCs after 18-hour stimulation, obtained from a patient who received antiretroviral therapy. All receptors come from an adult man with HIV who was CMV-seropositive.

The chain is built from TRBV11-1 and TRBJ1-1, with TRBD1 as a possible D gene (6 bases). The CDR3 is 16 amino acids. V lost 0 bases and J 1 base, leaving 12 bases between the germline ends. Germline V CDR1 and CDR2: SGHAT, FQDESV (reference sequence). The CDR3 coding sequence is TGTGCCAGCAGCTTAGCGGCGGGACAAGAGAACACTGAAGCTTTCTTT. Residues: CASSLAAGQENTEAFF.

This chain uses TRBV6-4 with TRBJ1-1; D not certain. The ends were cut back, 4 bases at V and 1 base at J, with 7 bases in the middle. The CDR3 runs to 13 residues. Germline V gives CDR1 MRHNA, CDR2 SNTAGT. This CDR3 is CASSVMENTEAFF. CDR3 sequence (DNA): TGTGCCAGCAGTGTGATGGAGAACACTGAAGCTTTCTTT.

The V gene is TRBV12-5, the J gene TRBJ2-1; 11 bases align to TRBD2. The CDR3 sequence is 17 residues long. V lost 7 bases to trimming and J lost 6 bases; unmatched junction nucleotides: 14. Per the germline V gene, CDR1 is LGHNT and CDR2 is FRNRAP. The CDR3 nucleotides read TGTGCTAGTGATTCCCAGACTAGCGGGAAGCGGCCCAATGAGCAGTTCTTC. Its translation is CASDSQTSGKRPNEQFF.

This clone has more than one count but fewer than ten. The chain couples TRBV9 to TRBJ2-2, with unresolved D. Germline V lookup: CDR1 SGDLS, CDR2 YYNGEE. The CDR3 length is 15 residues. Trimming removed 4 bases from V and 6 bases from J, with 16 bases in between. In DNA form, the CDR3 reads TGTGCCAGCAGCCATCTCGTAGTAGATTCCGGGGAGCTGTTTTTT. Translation: CASSHLVVDSGELFF.

This sequence joins TRBV5-1 and TRBJ2-2; either TRBD1 or TRBD2 may fit D (7 bases each). V was pared by 4 bases and J by 5 bases, with 18 bases between. The CDR3 runs to 16 residues. Germline lookup yields CDR1 SGHRS and CDR2 YFSETQ. As DNA, the CDR3 is TGCGCCAGCAGCGCTAGCCGACAGGGAGGGACCGGGGAGCTGTTTTTT. This encodes CASSASRQGGTGELFF.

The V and J genes are TRBV10-3 and TRBJ1-1; possibly TRBD1 for D (5 bases). Germline lookup yields CDR1 ENHRY and CDR2 SYGVKD. This CDR3 contains 15 residues. V was clipped by 0 bases and J by 4 bases, with 12 bases between them. CDR3 sequence (DNA): TGTGCCATCAGTGAGTCAGGTATGGGGGGCACTGAAGCTTTCTTT. Translating it yields CAISESGMGGTEAFF.

V is TRBV12-3 or TRBV12-4 and J is TRBJ1-5; no firm D call. The CDR3 is made up of 13 amino acids. V lost 3 bases and J 2 bases, leaving 5 bases between the germline ends. The chain's CDR3 is CASSFRRNQPQHF. The CDR3 DNA is TGTGCCAGCAGTTTCCGGCGCAATCAGCCCCAGCATTTT.

The chain carries TRBV25-1 and TRBJ2-7; either TRBD1 or TRBD2 may supply D (5 bases each). V was clipped by 8 bases and J by 2 bases, with 13 bases between them. The germline gives CDR1 MGHDK, CDR2 SYGVNS. This CDR3 contains 13 residues. The CDR3 sequence is CASSWDQPYEQYF. CDR3 DNA sequence: TGTGCCAGCTCCTGGGACCAGCCCTACGAGCAGTACTTC.

In its sample, this clone was seen a few times. This rearrangement joins TRBV19 to TRBJ2-2; 8 nucleotides line up with TRBD2. This CDR3 has 16 residues. Trimming removed 3 bases from V and 3 bases from J; junction bases left unmatched: 6. In germline, CDR1 is LNHDA, CDR2 SQIVND (reference sequence). The CDR3 protein is CASSISGGRHTGELFF. The CDR3 bases are TGTGCCAGTAGTATCTCCGGCGGGAGGCACACCGGGGAGCTGTTTTTT. Based on the CDR3 plus reference TRBV19 and TRBJ2-2, the full variable domain is DGGITQSPKYLFRKEGQNVTLSCEQNLNHDAMYWYRQDPGQGLRLIYYSQIVNDFQKGDIAEGYSVSREKKESFPLTVTSAQKNPTAFYLCASSISGGRHTGELFFGEGSRLTVL.

This sequence joins TRBV10-3 and TRBJ2-3, with 9 bases matching TRBD1. Germline V gene lookup returns CDR1 ENHRY and CDR2 SYGVKD. The V gene end was trimmed by 4 bases and the J gene end by 4 bases; junction bases not matched to a gene: 15. This CDR3 region has 18 residues. The CDR3 DNA reads as TGTGCCATCAGTGTCCTGGGGCCGGGACAGGGTGTCGCAGATACGCAGTATTTT. Translated: CAISVLGPGQGVADTQYF.